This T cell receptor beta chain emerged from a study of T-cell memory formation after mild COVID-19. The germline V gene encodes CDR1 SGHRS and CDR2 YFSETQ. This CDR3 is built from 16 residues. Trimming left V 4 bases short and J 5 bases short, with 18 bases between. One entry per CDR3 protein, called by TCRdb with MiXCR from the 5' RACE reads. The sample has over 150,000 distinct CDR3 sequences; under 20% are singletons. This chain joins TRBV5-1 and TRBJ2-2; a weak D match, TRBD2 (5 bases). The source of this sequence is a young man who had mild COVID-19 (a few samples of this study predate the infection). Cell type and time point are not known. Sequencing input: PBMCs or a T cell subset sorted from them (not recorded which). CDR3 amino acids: CASSGDNLRRTGELFF. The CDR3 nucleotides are TGCGCCAGCAGCGGCGACAACCTTCGGAGGACCGGGGAGCTGTTTTTT.